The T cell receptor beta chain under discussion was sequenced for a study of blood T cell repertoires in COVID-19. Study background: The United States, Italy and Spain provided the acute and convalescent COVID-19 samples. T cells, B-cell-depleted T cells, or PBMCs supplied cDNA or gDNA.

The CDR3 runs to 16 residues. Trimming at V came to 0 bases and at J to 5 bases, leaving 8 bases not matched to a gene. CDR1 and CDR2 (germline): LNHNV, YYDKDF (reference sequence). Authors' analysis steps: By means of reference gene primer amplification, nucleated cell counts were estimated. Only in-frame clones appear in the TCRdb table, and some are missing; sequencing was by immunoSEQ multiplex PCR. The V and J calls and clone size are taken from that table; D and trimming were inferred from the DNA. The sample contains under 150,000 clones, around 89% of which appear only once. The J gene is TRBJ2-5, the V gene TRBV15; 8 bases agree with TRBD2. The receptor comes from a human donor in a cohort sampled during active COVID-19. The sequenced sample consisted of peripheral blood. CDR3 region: CATSRDPWQRGETQYF. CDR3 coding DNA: TGTGCCACCAGCAGAGATCCGTGGCAGCGGGGGGAGACCCAGTACTTC.